One and the same sample provided the 20 T cell receptor beta chains below, sequenced in a study of T cell repertoires in cytomegalovirus infection. Via MiXCR, TCRdb re-called the reads, giving one row per CDR3 protein. The sample records under 300,000 distinct CDR3 sequences, about a sixth being singletons. The sequencing sample was made of CD8+ T cells from PBMCs. These receptors came from a human donor in good health (CMV status not recorded). Some clones in this sample may be carry-over from other donors' samples.

This clonotype was found a few times. The CDR3 loop is CSVGGQGLSGANVLTF. The DNA of the CDR3 is TGCAGCGTTGGGGGACAGGGTCTCTCTGGGGCCAACGTCCTGACTTTC. The chain has TRBV29-1 and TRBJ2-6; 9 bases match TRBD1. Germline V gene lookup returns CDR1 SQVTM and CDR2 ANQGSEA. The CDR3 sequence is 16 residues long. The ends lost 4 bases at V and 0 bases at J; junction bases unmatched: 4. The full variable domain, completed using reference TRBV29-1 and TRBJ2-6, is SAVISQKPSRDICQRGTSLTIQCQVDSQVTMMFWYRQQPGQSLTLIATANQGSEATYESGFVIDKFPISRPNLTFSTLTVSNMSPEDSSIYLCSVGGQGLSGANVLTFGAGSRLTVL.

This clonotype has a count of ten or more. The V gene is TRBV6-6, the J gene TRBJ1-1, with D possibly TRBD1 on 6 matching bases. In germline, CDR1 is MNHNY, CDR2 SVGAGI (reference sequence). V lost 6 bases and J 4 bases, leaving 21 bases between the germline ends. The CDR3 loop spans 16 amino acids. CDR3: CASSGGLRAGATEAFF. The CDR3 nucleotides are TGTGCCAGCAGCGGCGGGTTAAGGGCAGGGGCCACTGAAGCTTTCTTT.

The rearrangement joins TRBV5-1 to TRBJ2-2, with 8 bases that match TRBD1. V dropped 4 bases and J dropped 4; count of bases not matched to a gene: 9. Germline CDR1 reads SGHRS; CDR2 reads YFSETQ. The CDR3 totals 16 residues. The CDR3 protein is CASSREGTGGTGELFF. CDR3 DNA: TGCGCCAGCAGCAGAGAAGGGACAGGTGGCACCGGGGAGCTGTTTTTT.

A few counts support this clonotype. The J gene is TRBJ2-7, the V gene TRBV19, with TRBD2 as a possible D gene (5 bases). V was cut by 3 bases and J by 7 bases, with 16 bases left in between. CDR1 and CDR2 from the germline V gene are LNHDA and SQIVND (reference sequence). The CDR3 contains 14 residues. CDR3 region: CASSIRGLPEEQYF. CDR3 nucleotides: TGTGCCAGTAGTATCCGAGGACTTCCTGAGGAGCAGTACTTC.

At least ten counts were recorded for this clonotype. The chain carries TRBV7-6 and TRBJ1-1, with 9 bases matching TRBD1. Trimming took 5 bases from V and 0 from J; bases not matched to a gene: 7. The CDR3 consists of 16 residues. Germline V gene lookup returns CDR1 SGHVS and CDR2 FNYEAQ. The CDR3 bases are TGTGCCAGCAGCCTAACAGGGGGCGGGATGAACACTGAAGCTTTCTTT. It codes for CASSLTGGGMNTEAFF.

The gene calls are TRBV19 and TRBJ2-1, with TRBD2 as a possible D gene (5 bases). The V end was cut by 3 bases, the J end by 8 bases, with 8 bases between. Germline V gives CDR1 LNHDA, CDR2 SQIVND (reference sequence). CDR3 length: 12 amino acids. The CDR3 protein is CASSIVGDEQFF. CDR3 nucleotide sequence: TGTGCCAGTAGTATTGTCGGGGATGAGCAGTTCTTC.

This clonotype was observed a handful of times. The genes are TRBV7-9 and TRBJ1-2; weak D call: TRBD1 (6 bases). V was cut by 1 base and J by 8 bases, with 11 bases left in between. CDR1 SEHNR and CDR2 FQNEAQ come from the germline V gene (reference sequence). CDR3 length: 13 amino acids. Here the CDR3 DNA reads TGTGCCAGCAGCTTAGGACAGGCCAAGGGCTACACCTTC. Its protein is CASSLGQAKGYTF.

This clonotype was counted many times. The V call is TRBV7-9, the J call TRBJ2-6; maybe TRBD2 (6 bases). Germline CDR1 is SEHNR and CDR2 is FQNEAQ (reference sequence). The CDR3 runs 18 residues. Trimming removed 8 bases from V and 0 bases from J, with 20 bases in between. The CDR3 DNA sequence: TGTGCCAGCGGGGGGATACCAACAGCCCCCTCTGGGGCCAACGTCCTGACTTTC. It translates to CASGGIPTAPSGANVLTF. Full variable domain (rest looked up from reference TRBV7-9 and TRBJ2-6): DTGVSQNPRHKITKRGQNVTFRCDPISEHNRLYWYRQTLGQGPEFLTYFQNEAQLEKSRLLSDRFSAERPKGSFSTLEIQRTEQGDSAMYLCASGGIPTAPSGANVLTFGAGSRLTVL.

This clonotype was detected a few times. The chain couples TRBV28 to TRBJ2-3; D gene unclear. The CDR3 consists of 15 residues. With 6 bases removed from V and 1 base from J, the gap between germline ends came to 14 bases. CDR1 is MDHEN, CDR2 SYDVKM, per germline. CDR3 amino acids: CASSPLQVGTDTQYF. The DNA for the CDR3 is TGTGCCAGCAGCCCATTGCAAGTGGGCACAGATACGCAGTATTTT.

In its sample, this clonotype was seen a few times. The rearrangement links TRBV7-9 to TRBJ1-1; D perhaps matches TRBD1 (6 bases). Deletions cut 1 base from V and 4 bases from J, with 22 bases between. This CDR3 is built from 18 residues. CDR1 and CDR2 (germline): SEHNR, FQNEAQ (reference sequence). CDR3 sequence (DNA): TGTGCCAGCAGCTTAGAGGGGGGGTATCTAAGAAGGTTCACTGAAGCTTTCTTT. This sequence encodes CASSLEGGYLRRFTEAFF.

The V gene is TRBV12-3 or TRBV12-4, the J gene TRBJ2-7; 7 bases agree with TRBD1. The CDR3 covers 15 residues. V was clipped by 2 bases and J by 5 bases; unmatched bases: 9. Written as DNA, the CDR3 is TGTGCCAGCAGTTTACGGCCGGGACAGCATGACGAGCAGTACTTC. Translated, it gives CASSLRPGQHDEQYF.

The table lists this clonotype with a few counts. This chain connects TRBV6-4 to TRBJ2-1, with 7 positions matching TRBD1. From germline, CDR1 is MRHNA and CDR2 SNTAGT. Trimming removed 3 bases from V and 0 bases from J; junction bases left unmatched: 5. The CDR3 has 16 residues. The CDR3, as DNA: TGTGCCAGCAGTGATCGTCCAGGGGGCTCCTACAATGAGCAGTTCTTC. Protein sequence: CASSDRPGGSYNEQFF.

This clonotype was seen more than once but under ten times. This rearrangement joins TRBV6-5 to TRBJ2-7, with TRBD2 identical over 14 bases. The germline V gene encodes CDR1 MNHEY and CDR2 SVGAGI. The trim removed 3 bases at V and 4 bases at J, leaving 2 bases unmatched. The CDR3 is made up of 15 amino acids. CDR3 region: CASSYGLAGGYEQYF. In DNA form, the CDR3 reads TGTGCCAGCAGTTATGGACTAGCGGGGGGATACGAGCAGTACTTC.

This clonotype has a count of ten or more. The chain has TRBV7-8 and TRBJ2-3; possibly TRBD2 for D (5 bases). The length of the CDR3 is 15 residues. Germline V gene sequence: CDR1 SGHVS, CDR2 FQNEAQ. Trimming took off 0 bases at V and 1 base at J, with 8 bases between the two ends. CDR3 nucleotide sequence: TGTGCCAGCAGCTTAGCGGGAGTTCGCACAGATACGCAGTATTTT. Translated, it gives CASSLAGVRTDTQYF.

This clonotype showed up many times. This CDR3 reads CAGMGSHYNEQFF. The CDR3 bases are TGTGCCGGTATGGGAAGCCACTACAATGAGCAGTTCTTC. This chain connects TRBV7-9 to TRBJ2-1; D is ambiguous. The V gene's germline CDR1 is SEHNR and CDR2 FQNEAQ (reference sequence). The CDR3 spans 13 residues. Trimming cost V 11 bases and J 3 bases, with 14 bases left between them.

This clonotype has a handful of counts. The rearrangement links TRBV28 to TRBJ2-7; D remains ambiguous. Per the germline V gene, CDR1 is MDHEN and CDR2 is SYDVKM. V was pared by 6 bases and J by 7 bases, with 25 bases between. The CDR3 covers 16 residues. CDR3 amino acids: CASSYQDRPPLAEQYF. The DNA for the CDR3 is TGTGCCAGCAGCTACCAAGATCGGCCTCCCCTCGCTGAGCAGTACTTC.

This clonotype was seen more than once but under ten times. The rearrangement uses TRBV27 and TRBJ1-1; D unresolved. The CDR3 spans 13 residues. Per germline, CDR1 MNHEY and CDR2 SMNVEV (reference sequence). V lost 4 bases and J lost 1, with 7 bases in between. For the CDR3, the DNA is TGTGCCAGCAGTTGGTCGCAGAACACTGAAGCTTTCTTT. Translation gives CASSWSQNTEAFF.

This clonotype occurred many times. This chain uses TRBV7-2 with TRBJ2-5, with D possibly TRBD2 on 6 matching bases. The CDR3 is 15 amino acids. The ends were cut back, 6 bases at V and 4 bases at J, with 18 bases in the middle. Germline CDR1 SGHTA, CDR2 FQGNSA. CDR3 sequence reads: CASRGAGPGGETQYF. The CDR3 DNA follows: TGTGCCAGCAGGGGCGCGGGACCCGGGGGAGAGACCCAGTACTTC.

The table lists this clonotype with many counts. This chain uses TRBV7-9 with TRBJ1-2; 7 nucleotides match TRBD1. J gave up 1 base and V 5 bases, and 7 bases lay outside the gene matches. This CDR3 region has 15 residues. The germline CDR1 and CDR2 sequences are SEHNR and FQNEAQ (reference sequence). CDR3 sequence: CASSQGTDFNYGYTF. The CDR3 DNA sequence: TGTGCCAGCAGCCAAGGGACAGATTTTAACTATGGCTACACCTTC.

This clonotype was counted a few times. The rearrangement links TRBV6-5 to TRBJ1-3; D is unresolved. The CDR3 has 15 residues. CDR1 and CDR2 from the germline V gene are MNHEY and SVGAGI. Trimming pared 0 bases from V and 2 bases from J, leaving 8 bases between. The CDR3 reads CASSYSVGAGNTIYF. As DNA, the CDR3 is TGTGCCAGCAGTTACTCTGTCGGGGCTGGAAACACCATATATTTT.